The 7 T cell receptor beta chains below come from one sample, sequenced in a study of T-cell reconstitution after alpha-beta-depleted transplantation in children. The authors prepared the TCRbeta library with unique molecular identifiers. TCRdb processed the PCR reads anew with MiXCR; each CDR3 protein has one entry. Here the sample spans over 400,000 distinct CDR3 sequences, around 46% being singletons. Here the sequenced sample was PBMCs, taken before TCRalphabeta/CD19-depleted stem cell transplant. The receptors originated from a girl aged 2 to 10 with aplastic anemia, due to receive a stem cell transplant.

The rearrangement joins TRBV20-1 to TRBJ1-4; TRBD1 aligns across 8 bases. Germline CDR1 is DFQATT and CDR2 is SNEGSKA (reference sequence). J was trimmed by 8 bases and V by 6 bases; bases with no gene match: 8. The CDR3 contains 13 residues. The CDR3 sequence is CSAQQGAREKLFF. CDR3 coding DNA: TGCAGTGCCCAGCAGGGGGCTCGAGAAAAACTGTTTTTT.

In this sample, this clonotype turned up a few times. V is TRBV6-2 or TRBV6-3 and J is TRBJ2-1; 9 nucleotides align to TRBD2. J gave up 4 bases and V 11 bases, and 6 bases lay outside the gene matches. The length of the CDR3 is 13 residues. Per germline, CDR1 MNHEY and CDR2 SVGEGT. CDR3 nucleotide sequence: TGTGCCGGTAGCGGGGGACCTTACAATGAGCAGTTCTTC. Its translation is CAGSGGPYNEQFF.

The rearrangement uses TRBV28 and TRBJ2-3, with D perhaps matching TRBD2 (5 bases). CDR3 length equals 17 residues. V shed 4 bases and J shed 0 bases, with 17 bases lying between them. Germline CDR1 is MDHEN and CDR2 is SYDVKM. The CDR3 DNA follows: TGTGCCAGCAGTTCGTCGTACCTTCTAGCAAGCACAGATACGCAGTATTTT. The encoded protein is CASSSSYLLASTDTQYF.

About this clonotype: One base away lies a much larger clone, so this may be a sequencing read error. V gene TRBV2 combines with J gene TRBJ2-5; tentatively, D is TRBD2 (5 bases). In germline, CDR1 is SNHLY, CDR2 FYNNEI. The CDR3 length is 14 residues. The CDR3 DNA sequence: TGTGCCAGCCGTGAACGAGGGCCTGAAGAGACCCAGTACTTC. This sequence encodes CASRERGPEETQYF.

The chain recombines TRBV20-1 with TRBJ2-1, with 12 bases matching TRBD2. With V trimmed by 6 bases and J by 1 base, 7 bases remained unmatched. The germline CDR1 and CDR2 sequences are DFQATT and SNEGSKA (reference sequence). The CDR3 is 16 residues long. The CDR3, as DNA: TGCAGTGCCGAGACTAGCGGGAGTCGGTCCTACAATGAGCAGTTCTTC. It is translated as CSAETSGSRSYNEQFF.

In this sample, this clonotype turned up many times. V usage is TRBV7-2 and J usage is TRBJ2-4; D is perhaps TRBD1 (6 bases). The CDR3 has 16 residues. V was clipped by 4 bases and J by 0 bases, with 13 bases between them. From germline, CDR1 is SGHTA and CDR2 FQGNSA. CDR3 sequence: CASSSGQLVAKNIQYF. CDR3 DNA sequence: TGTGCCAGCAGCTCTGGACAGCTCGTAGCCAAAAACATTCAGTACTTC.

This clonotype was counted only a few times. The chain combines TRBV9 with TRBJ2-7; no reliable D call. The V gene lost 3 bases and the J gene lost 2 bases, with 15 bases spanning the gap. The germline V gene encodes CDR1 SGDLS and CDR2 YYNGEE. This CDR3 contains 15 residues. In nucleotides, the CDR3 is TGTGCCAGCAGCGCCGGCCAATCGGGTACCTACGAGCAGTACTTC. This sequence encodes CASSAGQSGTYEQYF.